This T cell receptor beta chain was documented in a study of blood T cell repertoires in COVID-19 (dated by TCRdb to 2019 to 2021). About the full investigation: The collaborator samples originated in the United States, Italy and Spain and spanned the acute and convalescent phases of COVID-19. The prospective study material was composed of cDNA or gDNA derived from T cells, B-cell-depleted T cells, or PBMCs. Subjects who had been exposed to COVID-19, were actively infected with it, or had recovered from it provided the deeply sampled blood TCRbeta repertoires that made up the dataset. The repertoires were released in a freely available public database intended as a resource for research on the immune response to SARS-CoV-2. Samples were obtained from the ongoing ImmuneRACE study (first 160 participants) and from over 1,000 subjects provided by 6 global collaborators. Nearly every sample came with metadata listing a de-identified subject ID, COVID-19 status, age in years and sex. HLA class I and class II types, where available, came from metadata supplied by the sample provider rather than from assay-based typing. The paper's findings and limits, for the study overall: The quantity of clinical and demographic metadata differed by source and by participant and was supplied without curation.

Sequences SGHNT (CDR1) and YYREEE (CDR2) are obtained from the germline V gene (reference sequence). The CDR3 runs 16 amino acids, cysteine and phenylalanine included. The only DNA kept is the CDR3, 48 bases in frame from the first base. Trimming leaves V shorter by 4 bases and J shorter by 1 base, with the junction holding 8 bases beyond the gene matches. TCRbeta CDR3 regions were amplified from genomic DNA by means of the immunoSEQ Assay, a bias-controlled multiplex PCR. The authors processed their data as follows. The number of nucleated cells in each sample was estimated from the amplification of reference gene primers within the assay. To quantify the absolute abundance of each unique TCRbeta CDR3 rearrangement, sequence reads were collapsed and filtered. Productive Simpson clonality was computed per sample as the square root of Simpson's diversity index over productive rearrangements. In TCRdb, the immuneACCESS table is reduced to in-frame sequences with V and J assigned. These tables do not hold every clone; where another copy was compared, an unresolved V gene accounts for under half, and the others remain unexplained. The V and J calls and the clone size are those of that table, but D and trimming were determined from the DNA. The sample table shows 80,000 to 95,000 clones, and 89% are seen once. Roughly 3.5% of the sample comes from the top ten.

Turning to this clone: This receptor's antigen is unknown. The input lacks base qualities; no much larger clone sits a single base away.

Each collaborating institution followed its own protocols to collect whole blood in K2EDTA tubes. For TCRbeta analysis, collaborator samples were shipped as frozen whole blood, as isolated PBMCs, or as DNA extracted from either sample type. The chain employs TRBV5-4 and TRBJ1-3, with TRBD1 matching 7 junction bases. The sequence was obtained from a woman in her 70s with acute or convalescent COVID-19. The sequencing input was peripheral blood. The CDR3 protein: CASSRGQVESGNTIYF. The DNA is as follows: TGTGCCAGCAGCCGAGGACAGGTGGAATCTGGAAACACCATATATTTT.